The 15 T cell receptor beta chains in this list originate from one sample, sequenced in a study of blood T cell repertoires in COVID-19 (TCRdb year 2020). Preparation of the library involved the immunoSEQ multiplex PCR assay. TCRdb limited this immuneACCESS table to in-frame rearrangements with V and J called. A share of clones is missing; checked studies link under half to unresolved V genes, and the rest is unexplained. For this sample there are roughly 290,000 clones; approximately 90% appear just once. Around 12% of the sample lies in the top ten. Material: peripheral blood. All receptors come from a woman aged 55-75 years with acute or convalescent COVID-19.

The J gene is TRBJ2-2, the V gene TRBV30; 9 bases are shared with TRBD1. Germline lookup yields CDR1 GTSNPN and CDR2 SVGIG (reference sequence). This CDR3 contains 14 residues. J gave up 3 bases and V 8 bases, and 7 bases lay outside the gene matches. CDR3 sequence reads: CAGRTGVDTGELFF. The CDR3 coding sequence is TGTGCCGGCCGGACAGGGGTAGACACCGGGGAGCTGTTTTTT.

The chain combines TRBV7-8 with TRBJ1-2; D might be TRBD1 (5 bases). With 5 bases removed from V and 4 bases from J, the gap between germline ends came to 14 bases. Germline CDR1 is SGHVS and CDR2 is FQNEAQ. The CDR3 runs 14 residues. DNA of the CDR3: TGTGCCAGCAGCCGCAGGGAGGGGTCCTATGGCTACACCTTC. It encodes CASSRREGSYGYTF.

The rearrangement uses TRBV11-1 and TRBJ2-5; TRBD2 agrees at 11 bases. CDR1 SGHAT and CDR2 FQDESV come from the germline V gene (reference sequence). This CDR3 comprises 14 residues. V gave up 6 bases and J gave up 7 bases; unmatched junction bases: 7. CDR3 region: CASSPGTSGGTQYF. The DNA of the CDR3 is TGTGCCAGCAGTCCCGGGACTAGCGGAGGGACCCAGTACTTC.

The rearrangement joins TRBV4-3 to TRBJ2-1; D gene uncertain. This CDR3 is built from 15 residues. Germline values: CDR1 LGHNA, CDR2 YSLEER. With 0 bases removed from V and 3 bases from J, the gap between germline ends came to 9 bases. The CDR3 here is CASSQDLISYNEQFF. CDR3 bases: TGCGCCAGCAGCCAAGATCTTATCAGCTACAATGAGCAGTTCTTC.

The chain has TRBV7-2 and TRBJ2-5, with 15 bases that match TRBD2. The V segment lost 5 bases and the J segment 5 bases; nucleotides outside the gene matches: 6. The germline V gene has CDR1 SGHTA and CDR2 FQGNSA. The CDR3 sequence is 16 residues long. CDR3 coding DNA: TGTGCCAGCAGCCCCGGACTAGCGGGAGGGCTGGAGACCCAGTACTTC. As protein: CASSPGLAGGLETQYF.

V usage is TRBV11-3 and J usage is TRBJ2-2, with 7 bases lining up with TRBD1. CDR1 SGHNT and CDR2 YENEEA come from the germline V gene. The CDR3 runs to 15 residues. V shed 0 bases and J 6 bases; nucleotides not matched to a gene: 4. The CDR3 nucleotides are TGTGCCAGCAGCTTAGAAAGGGGGCTCCCCGGGGAGCTGTTTTTT. Its protein is CASSLERGLPGELFF.

About this clone itself: Distinct nucleotide sequences in the sample also encode this CDR3. The genes are TRBV9 and TRBJ1-1; 7 bases fit TRBD1. Germline V gives CDR1 SGDLS, CDR2 YYNGEE. There are 14 residues in the CDR3. The V segment lost 2 bases and the J segment 0 bases; nucleotides outside the gene matches: 1. The DNA of the CDR3 is TGTGCCAGCAGCGTGGGGACAGTGAACACTGAAGCTTTCTTT. The encoded protein is CASSVGTVNTEAFF.

The chain has TRBV7-6 and TRBJ1-5; 8 bases are a match to TRBD1. Germline-derived CDR1 and CDR2 are SGHVS and FNYEAQ. V shed 1 base and J 2 bases; nucleotides not matched to a gene: 4. The CDR3 sequence is 16 residues long. CDR3: CASSLDPGQGNQPQHF. The CDR3 nucleotides read TGTGCCAGCAGCTTAGACCCGGGACAGGGCAATCAGCCCCAGCATTTT.

This rearrangement joins TRBV7-9 to TRBJ1-4; 7 positions match TRBD1. This CDR3 contains 14 residues. V shed 5 bases, J shed 7 bases, and the junction held 7 bases outside the gene matches. The V gene's germline CDR1 is SEHNR and CDR2 FQNEAQ (reference sequence). The CDR3 sequence: CASSHAGTAEKLFF. CDR3 bases: TGTGCCAGCAGCCACGCCGGGACAGCTGAAAAACTGTTTTTT.

The chain combines TRBV7-2 with TRBJ2-7; the match to TRBD1 covers 7 bases. Germline values: CDR1 SGHTA, CDR2 FQGNSA. CDR3 length equals 16 residues. J was trimmed by 0 bases and V by 1 base; bases with no gene match: 6. The CDR3 loop reads CASSLGGQGDSYEQYF. The CDR3 DNA is TGTGCCAGCAGCTTAGGGGGGCAGGGGGACTCCTACGAGCAGTACTTC.

The rearrangement joins TRBV28 to TRBJ2-1, with a weak D call TRBD1 (5 bases). Germline CDR1 is MDHEN and CDR2 is SYDVKM. The CDR3 spans 15 residues. Trimming removed 3 bases at V and 0 bases at J, with 9 bases between. CDR3 region: CASSLGGASYNEQFF. The CDR3 DNA is TGTGCCAGCAGTTTGGGTGGGGCCTCCTACAATGAGCAGTTCTTC.

The V call is TRBV20-1, the J call TRBJ1-2; possible D gene TRBD1, 6 bases. This CDR3 comprises 14 residues. Germline V lookup: CDR1 DFQATT, CDR2 SNEGSKA (reference sequence). Trimming stripped 3 bases from V and 7 bases from J, with 18 bases between. The CDR3 protein is CSASRGGEMRGYTF. The CDR3 bases are TGCAGTGCTAGTAGGGGGGGTGAAATGCGTGGCTACACCTTC.

The gene calls are TRBV24-1 and TRBJ2-1; D is unresolved. V was shortened by 4 bases and J by 0 bases, with 6 bases between the two germline ends. The CDR3 sequence is 14 residues long. In germline, CDR1 is KGHDR, CDR2 SFDVKD. CDR3: CATSEAVSYNEQFF. CDR3 bases: TGTGCCACCAGTGAGGCGGTCTCCTACAATGAGCAGTTCTTC.

The rearrangement links TRBV7-8 to TRBJ2-7; 14 nucleotides match TRBD2. CDR1 is SGHVS and CDR2 is FQNEAQ in the germline V gene. After removal of 3 bases from V and 7 bases from J, the junction contained 5 bases not matched to a gene. CDR3 length equals 15 residues. This CDR3 is CASSFTGLAGEEQYF. Here the CDR3 DNA reads TGTGCCAGCAGCTTCACGGGACTAGCGGGAGAAGAGCAGTACTTC.

This chain connects TRBV30 to TRBJ2-7; 8 bases are a match to TRBD1. The junction had 9 bases not matched to a gene; V was cut back by 3 bases and J by 5 bases. This CDR3 region has 14 residues. The germline V gene encodes CDR1 GTSNPN and CDR2 SVGIG (reference sequence). The CDR3 loop reads CAWRTRQGRNEQYF. CDR3 coding DNA: TGTGCCTGGAGGACTCGACAGGGGCGGAACGAGCAGTACTTC.